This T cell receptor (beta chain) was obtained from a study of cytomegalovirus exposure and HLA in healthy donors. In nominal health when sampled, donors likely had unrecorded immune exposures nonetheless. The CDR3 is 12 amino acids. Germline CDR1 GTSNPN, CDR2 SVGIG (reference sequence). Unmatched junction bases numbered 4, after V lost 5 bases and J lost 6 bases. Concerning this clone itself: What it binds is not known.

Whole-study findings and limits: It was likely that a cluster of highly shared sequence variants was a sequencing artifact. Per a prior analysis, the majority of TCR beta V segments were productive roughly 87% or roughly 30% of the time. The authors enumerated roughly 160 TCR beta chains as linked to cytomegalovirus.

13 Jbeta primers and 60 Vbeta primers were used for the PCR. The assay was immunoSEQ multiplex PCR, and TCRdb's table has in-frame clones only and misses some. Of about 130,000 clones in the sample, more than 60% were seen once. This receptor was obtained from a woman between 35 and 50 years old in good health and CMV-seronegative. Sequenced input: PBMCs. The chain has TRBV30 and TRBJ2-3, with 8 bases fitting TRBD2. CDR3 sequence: CAWRGGADTQYF. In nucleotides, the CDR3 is TGTGCCTGGCGGGGGGGCGCGGATACGCAGTATTTT.